A selection of T cell receptor beta chains follows, all from one sample in a study of cytomegalovirus exposure and HLA in healthy donors. Assay: immunoSEQ multiplex PCR; the TCRdb copy retains only in-frame clones and omits some. The repertoire table contains about 34,000 clones. The sample consisted of PBMCs. The origin of the receptors is a human donor in good health. CDR3s include the opening cysteine and the closing phenylalanine or tryptophan. Each record gives: D gene, J gene, V gene, CDR3 DNA, CDR3 protein. The D gene is left open where the match is weak.

TRBD2	TRBJ2-7	TRBV27	TGTGCCAGCAGCCCCCCGGGGGGGCCGGACGAGCAGTACTTC	CASSPPGGPDEQYF
TRBD1	TRBJ2-1	TRBV9	TGTGCCAGCAGCGAAGGGGGCAGCTCCTACAATGAGCAGTTCTTC	CASSEGGSSYNEQFF
.	TRBJ2-2	TRBV18	TGTGCCAGCTCACCGGCCACCGGGGAGCTGTTTTTT	CASSPATGELFF
TRBD1	TRBJ1-4	TRBV9	TGTGCCAGCAGCGCTCCGGGACAGGGGGTCGAAAAACTGTTTTTT	CASSAPGQGVEKLFF
.	TRBJ1-1	TRBV25-1	TGTGCCAGCAGTGAACAGGTTCACACTGAAGCTTTCTTT	CASSEQVHTEAFF
.	TRBJ1-2	TRBV25-1	TGTGCCAGCAGTATCGGAGGGGGGGACGGCTACACCTTC	CASSIGGGDGYTF
.	TRBJ1-5	TRBV25-1	TGTGCCAGCAGCCCCCTAGGGGGTGGCAATCAGCCCCAGCATTTT	CASSPLGGGNQPQHF
TRBD1	TRBJ2-2	TRBV27	TGTGCCAGCAGTCTAGGGACAGGGTGGTATACCGGGGAGCTGTTTTTT	CASSLGTGWYTGELFF
.	TRBJ2-1	TRBV7-9	TGTGCCAGCAGTCCTACTCGGCTAGCAGGCTCCGACAATGAGCAGTTCTTC	CASSPTRLAGSDNEQFF
TRBD1	TRBJ1-6	TRBV28	TGTGCCAGCAGTTTAGGTCGCAGGGGGAGCTCCTATAATTCACCCCTCCACTTT	CASSLGRRGSSYNSPLHF
.	TRBJ2-3	TRBV19	TGTGCCAGTAGTATGACCCGGAGTAGCAGTACAGATACGCAGTATTTT	CASSMTRSSSTDTQYF
.	TRBJ1-4	TRBV19	TGTGCCAGTAGGATCGGGAAGATCCTCCGGGCAACTAATGAAAAACTGTTTTTT	CASRIGKILRATNEKLFF
TRBD1	TRBJ1-1	TRBV6-5	TGTGCCAGCAGTTACCGGGACAGGGTGAACACTGAAGCTTTCTTT	CASSYRDRVNTEAFF
TRBD2	TRBJ2-1	TRBV6-1	TGTGCCAGCAGAGGGACTAGCGGGGAAGTTGAGCAGTTCTTC	CASRGTSGEVEQFF
.	TRBJ2-2	TRBV28	TGTGCCAGCAGGTCCTCCGGGACTTACACCGGGGAGCTGTTTTTT	CASRSSGTYTGELFF
TRBD1	TRBJ1-1	TRBV9	TGTGCCAGCAGCGCTCCAGGACAGGGGCCCATGAACACTGAAGCTTTCTTT	CASSAPGQGPMNTEAFF
.	TRBJ1-6	TRBV30	TGTGCCTGGAGGGGCAGACTAAATTCACCCCTCCACTTT	CAWRGRLNSPLHF
.	TRBJ2-7	TRBV27	TGTGCCAGCAGGAAGGACAGATCCTACGAGCAGTACTTC	CASRKDRSYEQYF
TRBD1	TRBJ1-6	TRBV6-6	TGTGCCAGCAGAACCTGGACAGGGAATGGTAATTCACCCCTCCACTTT	CASRTWTGNGNSPLHF
TRBD1	TRBJ1-4	TRBV18	TGTGCCAGCTCACCGGCGGGACAGCCTGAAAAACTGTTTTTT	CASSPAGQPEKLFF
TRBD2	TRBJ2-1	TRBV7-3	TGTGCCAGCAGCTCCGGACTAGCGGGGGCCCGGGGATGGGAGCAGTTCTTC	CASSSGLAGARGWEQFF
TRBD1	TRBJ1-1	TRBV18	TGTGCCAGCTCACCGTCCGGGACAGGGAACACTGAAGCTTTCTTT	CASSPSGTGNTEAFF
TRBD2	TRBJ2-7	TRBV28	TGTGCCAGCAGTACTGGGGGGGAATTGCCCTACGAGCAGTACTTC	CASSTGGELPYEQYF
.	TRBJ2-1	TRBV9	TGTGCCAGCAGCGCCGGCGGACTATATTACAATGAGCAGTTCTTC	CASSAGGLYYNEQFF
.	TRBJ1-5	TRBV19	TGTGCCAGTACCACCATGGGGGGGGGTTATCATCAGCCCCAGCATTTT	CASTTMGGGYHQPQHF
.	TRBJ1-1	TRBV27	TGTGCCAGCAGTCCCTGGGCGGGGGCCACTGAAGCTTTCTTT	CASSPWAGATEAFF
TRBD2	TRBJ2-2	TRBV30	TGTGCCTGGAACAGCGGGGCCGGGGAGCTGTTTTTT	CAWNSGAGELFF